These 21 T cell receptor beta chains originate from one sample sequenced in a study of T-cell memory formation after mild COVID-19. One entry per CDR3 protein, called by TCRdb with MiXCR from the 5' RACE reads. The table records 180,000 or so distinct CDR3 sequences, around 10% of them present only once. Sequencing was carried out using PBMCs or a T cell subset sorted from them (not recorded which). These receptors originate from a man between 18 and 35 years old who had mild COVID-19 (a few samples of this study predate the infection). Cell type and time point are not known.

This clonotype has ten or more counts. The chain joins TRBV20-1 to TRBJ1-4; D may be TRBD1 (5 bases). The V gene's germline CDR1 is DFQATT and CDR2 SNEGSKA (reference sequence). The CDR3 contains 15 residues. Trimming pared 0 bases from V and 4 bases from J, leaving 12 bases between. CDR3 loop: CSARDGTGFNEKLFF. The DNA for the CDR3 is TGCAGTGCTAGAGATGGGACGGGCTTTAATGAAAAACTGTTTTTT.

In its sample, this clonotype was seen a few times. This chain joins TRBV4-3 and TRBJ1-2; 7 positions agree with TRBD1. CDR1 is LGHNA and CDR2 is YSLEER in the germline V gene. Trimming at V came to 3 bases and at J to 3 bases, leaving 7 bases not matched to a gene. The CDR3 runs to 15 residues. CDR3 sequence (DNA): TGCGCCAGCAGCCAGATGACAGGGAGCGACTATGGCTACACCTTC. Translated: CASSQMTGSDYGYTF.

The CDR3 nucleotides are TGTGCCAGCAGCTCGACAGTCCTAGCCAAAAACATTCAGTACTTC. Its protein product is CASSSTVLAKNIQYF. The chain uses TRBV7-2 and TRBJ2-4; possible D gene TRBD1, 5 bases. V lost 4 bases to trimming and J lost 0 bases, with 10 bases between them. The germline V gene has CDR1 SGHTA and CDR2 FQGNSA. The CDR3 totals 15 residues. Using reference TRBV7-2 and TRBJ2-4 for the parts outside the CDR3, the full variable domain is GAGVSQSPSNKVTEKGKDVELRCDPISGHTALYWYRQSLGQGLEFLIYFQGNSAPDKSGLPSDRFSAERTGGSVSTLTIQRTQQEDSAVYLCASSSTVLAKNIQYFGAGTRLSVL.

The chain links TRBV28 to TRBJ2-1; D is ambiguous. V was cut by 2 bases and J by 8 bases, with 13 bases left in between. The CDR3 runs to 14 residues. Germline V lookup: CDR1 MDHEN, CDR2 SYDVKM. Written as DNA, the CDR3 is TGTGCCAGCAGTTTAACACTACCCTTCCATGAGCAGTTCTTC. This sequence encodes CASSLTLPFHEQFF.

The chain combines TRBV12-3 or TRBV12-4 with TRBJ1-1; 7 nucleotides align to TRBD1. The CDR3 has 15 residues. V trimming: 5 bases; J trimming: 1 base; junction bases outside the gene matches: 7. This CDR3 is CASSPTQGRNTEAFF. CDR3 nucleotide sequence: TGTGCCAGCAGTCCAACACAGGGGAGGAACACTGAAGCTTTCTTT.

This clonotype was seen more than once but under ten times. The chain combines TRBV9 with TRBJ1-5; D remains ambiguous. V dropped 0 bases and J dropped 6 bases, with 10 bases sitting between them. The CDR3 is made up of 14 amino acids. Germline CDR1 is SGDLS and CDR2 is YYNGEE. CDR3 sequence (DNA): TGTGCCAGCAGCGTAGACGCCGGGAGTCAGCCCCAGCATTTT. Amino acids: CASSVDAGSQPQHF.

V is TRBV5-1 and J is TRBJ2-7; 9 nucleotides line up with TRBD1. Germline V CDR1 and CDR2: SGHRS, YFSETQ. The CDR3 totals 15 residues. J gave up 1 base and V 4 bases, and 6 bases lay outside the gene matches. The CDR3: CASSPGTGRSYEQYV. For the CDR3, the DNA is TGCGCCAGCAGCCCTGGGACAGGGAGGTCCTACGAGCAGTACGTC.

The CDR3 DNA reads TGTGCCAGCAGAAGGACTAGCCAGTACCAAGAGACCCAGTACTTC. Translated, it gives CASRRTSQYQETQYF. The chain couples TRBV6-5 to TRBJ2-5; 8 nucleotides line up with TRBD2. The CDR3 spans 15 residues. Trimming removed 6 bases from V and 0 bases from J; junction bases left unmatched: 6. The germline V gene has CDR1 MNHEY and CDR2 SVGAGI.

CDR3 bases: TGTGCCAGCAGCCAAGAGGGTCTCTCCGAGCAGTACGTC. Translating it yields CASSQEGLSEQYV. This chain connects TRBV14 to TRBJ2-7; D uncertain. The CDR3 has 13 amino acids. V lost 0 bases and J 6 bases, leaving 9 bases between the germline ends. Germline values: CDR1 SGHDN, CDR2 FVKESK.

The chain joins TRBV6-1 to TRBJ1-2; 11 bases are a match to TRBD1. V was clipped by 3 bases and J by 8 bases; unmatched bases: 5. This CDR3 is built from 14 residues. Germline V gene sequence: CDR1 MNHNS, CDR2 SASEGT. CDR3 sequence (DNA): TGTGCCAGCAGTGACGGGACAGGGGGTTTCGGCTACACCTTC. This sequence encodes CASSDGTGGFGYTF.

The chain recombines TRBV4-3 with TRBJ1-5; 7 positions agree with TRBD1. With 5 bases clipped from V and 2 bases from J, the junction kept 3 bases outside the gene matches. The CDR3 spans 14 residues. Looked up from germline, CDR1 is LGHNA and CDR2 is YSLEER. The CDR3 DNA reads TGCGCCAGCAGCAGGGGGCCCGGCAATCAGCCCCAGCATTTT. It yields the protein CASSRGPGNQPQHF.

The chain employs TRBV29-1 and TRBJ2-5, with D possibly TRBD2 on 7 matching bases. The CDR3 spans 15 residues. With 6 bases removed from V and 4 bases from J, the gap between germline ends came to 21 bases. Germline CDR1 reads SQVTM; CDR2 reads ANQGSEA. CDR3 in amino acids: CSVSSGTNRGETQYF. The CDR3 DNA reads TGCAGCGTCTCGAGCGGGACAAACCGGGGAGAGACCCAGTACTTC. Using reference TRBV29-1 and TRBJ2-5 for the parts outside the CDR3, the full variable domain is SAVISQKPSRDICQRGTSLTIQCQVDSQVTMMFWYRQQPGQSLTLIATANQGSEATYESGFVIDKFPISRPNLTFSTLTVSNMSPEDSSIYLCSVSSGTNRGETQYFGPGTRLLVL.

The chain has TRBV20-1 and TRBJ1-3; TRBD1 might be the D (6 bases). V was pared by 4 bases and J by 5 bases, with 15 bases between. Germline CDR1 reads DFQATT; CDR2 reads SNEGSKA (reference sequence). This CDR3 spans 14 amino acids. CDR3 sequence: CSAKQGNRRNTIYF. CDR3 sequence (DNA): TGCAGTGCTAAACAGGGAAATCGGAGAAACACCATATATTTT.

This clonotype was counted many times. This sequence joins TRBV12-3 or TRBV12-4 and TRBJ2-3; 7 positions match TRBD1. The CDR3 runs 13 residues. Losses at the gene ends were 5 bases for V and 4 bases for J; bases not matched to a gene: 3. The CDR3 here is CASSQQGSDTQYF. Here the CDR3 DNA reads TGTGCCAGCAGTCAACAGGGGTCAGATACGCAGTATTTT.

The genes are TRBV12-3 or TRBV12-4 and TRBJ1-2; tentatively, D is TRBD1 (6 bases). Trimming pared 4 bases from V and 7 bases from J, leaving 7 bases between. The CDR3 contains 11 residues. CDR3 residues: CASSYRVGYTF. The CDR3 DNA follows: TGTGCCAGCAGTTACAGGGTTGGCTACACCTTC.

This chain joins TRBV29-1 and TRBJ1-1, with 9 bases that match TRBD1. CDR1 SQVTM and CDR2 ANQGSEA come from the germline V gene. The CDR3 sequence is 12 residues long. The trim removed 3 bases at V and 6 bases at J, leaving 2 bases unmatched. Written as DNA, the CDR3 is TGCAGCGTTGATGACAGGGGGGCTGAAGCTTTCTTT. This encodes CSVDDRGAEAFF. The variable domain in full, completed from reference TRBV29-1 and TRBJ1-1, reads SAVISQKPSRDICQRGTSLTIQCQVDSQVTMMFWYRQQPGQSLTLIATANQGSEATYESGFVIDKFPISRPNLTFSTLTVSNMSPEDSSIYLCSVDDRGAEAFFGQGTRLTVV.

The gene calls are TRBV29-1 and TRBJ2-3; 14 bases fit TRBD2. V lost 3 bases, J lost 3 bases, and 2 bases stayed unmatched. CDR3 size: 15 residues. Germline CDR1 SQVTM, CDR2 ANQGSEA. The CDR3 is CSVEGTSGGTDTQYF. The CDR3 DNA reads TGCAGCGTTGAGGGGACTAGCGGGGGAACAGATACGCAGTATTTT.

V gene TRBV6-5 combines with J gene TRBJ1-2, with 10 bases aligning to TRBD1. CDR1 MNHEY and CDR2 SVGAGI come from the germline V gene. With 6 bases clipped from V and 7 bases from J, the junction kept 5 bases outside the gene matches. The CDR3 loop spans 13 amino acids. For the CDR3, the DNA is TGTGCCAGCAGGCGACAGGGGGCTCGTGGCTACACCTTC. It translates to CASRRQGARGYTF.

This clonotype occurred many times. The chain joins TRBV20-1 to TRBJ1-2; the D is unclear. The V end lost 6 bases, the J end lost 6 bases, and 17 bases lay between the germline ends. Germline loops: CDR1 DFQATT, CDR2 SNEGSKA (reference sequence). This CDR3 is built from 13 residues. CDR3 DNA sequence: TGCAGTGCCCTGATGGGGAGGACGGATGGCTACACCTTC. This gives the protein CSALMGRTDGYTF.

The DNA for the CDR3 is TGTGCCAGCAGGCTACTAGCGAGCACAGATACGCAGTATTTT. It yields the protein CASRLLASTDTQYF. V is TRBV6-5 and J is TRBJ2-3; 7 nucleotides match TRBD2. The CDR3 is 14 amino acids. Germline lookup yields CDR1 MNHEY and CDR2 SVGAGI. Trimming at V came to 6 bases and at J to 0 bases, leaving 3 bases not matched to a gene.

This clonotype was seen more than once but under ten times. The rearrangement uses TRBV2 and TRBJ2-5; D remains ambiguous. From germline, CDR1 is SNHLY and CDR2 FYNNEI. Trimming left V 8 bases short and J 4 bases short, with 20 bases between. This CDR3 spans 15 amino acids. CDR3 protein: CASPSVNTGGETQYF. CDR3 DNA: TGTGCCAGCCCGTCGGTGAACACCGGTGGAGAGACCCAGTACTTC.